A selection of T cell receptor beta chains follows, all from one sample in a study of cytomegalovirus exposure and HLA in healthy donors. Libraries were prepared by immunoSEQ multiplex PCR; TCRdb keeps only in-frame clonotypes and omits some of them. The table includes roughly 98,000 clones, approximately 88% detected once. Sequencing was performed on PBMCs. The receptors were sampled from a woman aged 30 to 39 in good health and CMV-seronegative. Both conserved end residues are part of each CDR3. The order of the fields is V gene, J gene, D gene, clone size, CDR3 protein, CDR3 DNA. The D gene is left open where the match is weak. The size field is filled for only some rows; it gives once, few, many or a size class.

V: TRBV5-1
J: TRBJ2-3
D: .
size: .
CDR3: CASSFLQVVTADTQYF
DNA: TGCGCCAGCAGCTTCCTACAGGTGGTAACAGCAGATACGCAGTATTTT

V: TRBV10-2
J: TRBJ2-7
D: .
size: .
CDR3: CASRRNRVGYEQYF
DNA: TGCGCCAGTAGGAGAAACAGGGTCGGGTACGAGCAGTACTTC

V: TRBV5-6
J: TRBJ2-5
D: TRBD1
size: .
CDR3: CASSKTGDEETQYF
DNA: TGTGCCAGCAGCAAGACAGGGGACGAAGAGACCCAGTACTTC

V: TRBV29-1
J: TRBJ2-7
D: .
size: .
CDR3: CSVIRDTAYEQYF
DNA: TGCAGCGTTATAAGGGACACCGCCTACGAGCAGTACTTC

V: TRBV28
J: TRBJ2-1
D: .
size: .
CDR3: CASRPWSMRYNEQFF
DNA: TGTGCCAGCCGCCCATGGAGTATGCGCTACAATGAGCAGTTCTTC

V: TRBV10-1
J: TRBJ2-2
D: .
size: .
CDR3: CATPPQGPDGELFF
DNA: TGCGCCACCCCACCCCAGGGCCCCGACGGGGAGCTGTTTTTT

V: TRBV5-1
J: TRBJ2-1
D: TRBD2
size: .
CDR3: CASSWKSTSGSNEQFF
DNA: TGCGCCAGCAGCTGGAAATCTACTAGCGGGAGCAATGAGCAGTTCTTC

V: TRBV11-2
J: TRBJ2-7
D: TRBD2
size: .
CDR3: CASSLVLAGGNEQYF
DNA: TGTGCCAGCAGCTTAGTCCTAGCGGGGGGCAACGAGCAGTACTTC

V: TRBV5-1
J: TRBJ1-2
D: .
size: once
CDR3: CASSFGQLPPTIGYTF
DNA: TGCGCCAGCAGCTTTGGACAGTTACCCCCCACTATCGGCTACACCTTC

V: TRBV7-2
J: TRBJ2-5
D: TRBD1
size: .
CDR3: CASSFTRTGGETQYF
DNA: TGTGCCAGCAGCTTTACACGGACAGGGGGGGAGACCCAGTACTTC

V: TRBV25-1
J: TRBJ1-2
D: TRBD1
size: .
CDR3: CASRAGGGYTF
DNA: TGTGCCAGCAGGGCAGGGGGTGGCTACACCTTC

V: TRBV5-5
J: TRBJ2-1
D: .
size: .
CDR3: CASSRLRDEAYNEQFF
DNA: TGTGCCAGCAGCCGGTTGCGGGACGAAGCCTACAATGAGCAGTTCTTC